This T cell receptor (beta chain) originates from a study of regulatory T cells in long-lasting Graves disease. In building TCR beta libraries, iRepertoire HTBI primers were used together with Arm-PCR of CDR3 regions. TCRdb ran MiXCR on the multiplex PCR reads and lists one entry per CDR3 protein. Here the sample spans approximately 500,000 distinct CDR3 sequences, around a fifth being singletons. Time point described: persistent/refractory GD, antithyroid drugs over 5 years with positive TRAb. Extracted PBMC RNA gave rise to the TCR library. Germline trimming cut 3 bases from V and 3 bases from J; bases unmatched to any gene: 11. The germline gives CDR1 SNHLY, CDR2 FYNNEI. CDR3 size: 17 residues.

The chain recombines TRBV2 with TRBJ2-3, with 8 bases lining up with TRBD2. Specimen: peripheral blood mononuclear cells (PBMCs), collected when the disease was refractory, from a patient treated with antithyroid drugs. This clonotype originated in a female donor with Graves disease. The DNA of the CDR3 is TGTGCCAGCAGTGAGTCCCCGACTAGCGTTGGAACAGATACGCAGTATTTT. This gives the protein CASSESPTSVGTDTQYF. Full variable domain (remainder filled in from reference TRBV2 and TRBJ2-3): EPEVTQTPSHQVTQMGQEVILRCVPISNHLYFYWYRQILGQKVEFLVSFYNNEISEKSEIFDDQFSVERPDGSNFTLKIRSTKLEDSAMYFCASSESPTSVGTDTQYFGPGTRLTVL.